Following are 9 T cell receptor beta chains from one sample sequenced in a study of blood T cell repertoires in COVID-19. Data came from immunoSEQ multiplex PCR; TCRdb stores just in-frame clones and leaves some out. The sample has 150,000 to 200,000 clones, about 85% seen once. The sample comprised peripheral blood. The receptors originated from a man aged 55 to 70 with active or convalescent COVID-19.

The rearrangement uses TRBV7-2 and TRBJ2-1, with 8 bases matching TRBD2. The CDR3 length is 17 residues. Looked up from germline, CDR1 is SGHTA and CDR2 is FQGNSA. V gave up 2 bases and J gave up 10 bases; unmatched junction bases: 16. CDR3 protein: CASSLIGRGAHSREQFF. The CDR3 DNA reads as TGTGCCAGCAGCTTAATTGGGCGGGGGGCGCATTCTAGGGAGCAGTTCTTC.

This clone came up once. This chain links TRBV7-3 with TRBJ1-6; TRBD1 agrees at 7 bases. The ends lost 5 bases at V and 7 bases at J; junction bases unmatched: 5. This CDR3 is built from 14 residues. Germline V gene data show CDR1 as SGHTA and CDR2 as FQGTGA. Here the CDR3 DNA reads TGTGCCAGCAGCCTCCGGGACAGAAATTCACCCCTCCACTTT. Protein product: CASSLRDRNSPLHF.

The chain joins TRBV10-1 to TRBJ2-2; no reliable D call. The V and J ends lost 4 bases and 4 bases respectively, with 7 bases between them. The CDR3 length is 13 residues. Looked up from germline, CDR1 is WNHNN and CDR2 is SYGVQD (reference sequence). CDR3: CASSGGGTGELFF. The CDR3 DNA sequence: TGCGCCAGCAGTGGCGGCGGCACCGGGGAGCTGTTTTTT.

The rearrangement joins TRBV9 to TRBJ2-5, with 10 bases lining up with TRBD2. CDR3 length: 15 amino acids. With 0 bases clipped from V and 4 bases from J, the junction kept 3 bases outside the gene matches. Germline assignment: CDR1 SGDLS and CDR2 YYNGEE. CDR3 bases: TGTGCCAGCAGCGTAGAGCGGGGGGGCCGAGAGACCCAGTACTTC. Translation gives CASSVERGGRETQYF.

The J gene is TRBJ2-2, the V gene TRBV10-3; 10 nucleotides match TRBD2. V lost 3 bases to trimming and J lost 6 bases; unmatched junction nucleotides: 16. This CDR3 is 19 amino acids long. Germline loops: CDR1 ENHRY, CDR2 SYGVKD. The CDR3 loop reads CAISEYRGEAGGQPGELFF. The CDR3 region has the DNA TGTGCCATCAGTGAATATCGGGGCGAAGCGGGGGGGCAACCCGGGGAGCTGTTTTTT.

The chain is built from TRBV4-2 and TRBJ2-5, with 7 positions matching TRBD2. Looked up from germline, CDR1 is LGHNA and CDR2 is YNFKEQ. This CDR3 spans 16 amino acids. The V and J ends lost 1 base and 5 bases, in that order; junction bases with no gene match: 10. In nucleotides, the CDR3 is TGTGCCAGCAGCCAAGGGGGGGGGAATGGCATTGAGACCCAGTACTTC. Its protein is CASSQGGGNGIETQYF.

CDR3 bases: TGTGCCAGTAGTATTATTGCCCAGAAACCCTACGAGCAGTACTTC. Its protein product is CASSIIAQKPYEQYF. The rearrangement links TRBV19 to TRBJ2-7; D not resolved. CDR3 size: 15 residues. Deletions cut 3 bases from V and 2 bases from J, with 14 bases between. Germline V gene sequence: CDR1 LNHDA, CDR2 SQIVND (reference sequence). The whole variable domain, filled in from reference TRBV19 and TRBJ2-7, reads DGGITQSPKYLFRKEGQNVTLSCEQNLNHDAMYWYRQDPGQGLRLIYYSQIVNDFQKGDIAEGYSVSREKKESFPLTVTSAQKNPTAFYLCASSIIAQKPYEQYFGPGTRLTVT.

The chain combines TRBV19 with TRBJ1-5; 9 bases map to TRBD1. The trim removed 4 bases at V and 3 bases at J, leaving 16 bases unmatched. Germline lookup yields CDR1 LNHDA and CDR2 SQIVND (reference sequence). This CDR3 has 19 amino acids. The CDR3 region has the DNA TGTGCCAGTAGTAGGGGGACATATCCGGGACAGGGTTCCAATCAGCCCCAGCATTTT. Protein sequence: CASSRGTYPGQGSNQPQHF.

This clone was seen only once. The chain couples TRBV9 to TRBJ2-2; D is possibly TRBD2 (5 bases). The V gene lost 5 bases and the J gene lost 3 bases, with 14 bases spanning the gap. This CDR3 contains 15 residues. CDR1 SGDLS and CDR2 YYNGEE come from the germline V gene. Here the CDR3 reads CASRLGGPDTGELFF. CDR3 nucleotide sequence: TGTGCCAGCAGGCTCGGAGGACCGGACACCGGGGAGCTGTTTTTT.